This T cell receptor (beta chain) was observed in a study of cytomegalovirus exposure and HLA in healthy donors. With respect to this clone: Antigen specificity is unknown.

The PCR contained 60 Vbeta and 13 Jbeta primers. The repertoire was sequenced with immunoSEQ multiplex PCR; TCRdb's copy has only in-frame clones and lacks some. The sample consists of fewer than 250,000 clones, 65% to 85% of them appearing once. Study-wide results and caveats: Some highly shared sequence variants likely arose as a pipeline artifact. Productive status was seen about 87% or about 30% of the time for most TCR beta V segments in an earlier analysis.

This CDR3 contains 17 residues. V shed 0 bases, J shed 0 bases, and the junction held 4 bases outside the gene matches. Germline V gene lookup returns CDR1 SGHVS and CDR2 FQNEAQ. This receptor was identified in a boy aged 2 to 9 in good health and CMV-seronegative. This sequence joins TRBV7-8 and TRBJ1-2, with 10 bases lining up with TRBD1. The sequenced material came from PBMCs. CDR3 DNA: TGTGCCAGCAGCTTAGCGGGCGGGACAGGGGCTAACTATGGCTACACCTTC. Translated, it gives CASSLAGGTGANYGYTF.